The T cell receptor beta chain under discussion was sequenced for a study of cytomegalovirus exposure and HLA in healthy donors. A note on this clone: No antigen is known for it.

Germline values: CDR1 SEHNR, CDR2 FQNEAQ (reference sequence). The ends were cut back, 10 bases at V and 0 bases at J, with 9 bases in the middle. The CDR3 has 13 residues. Overall study results and limits: Later analysis identified a missense DCLRE1C variant that was linked to TCR beta V- and J-gene trimming. The productive fraction for most TCR beta V segments was about 90% or about 30% in an earlier analysis. Links to common viral pathogens appeared, in a later analysis, for several of the most significant clusters.

Use of 60 Vbeta and 13 Jbeta primers characterized the PCR. TCRdb's table, derived via immunoSEQ multiplex PCR, lists solely in-frame clones and lacks some. Here the sample spans about 100,000 clones, 75% to 90% being singletons. Sample: PBMCs. This chain links TRBV7-9 with TRBJ1-4; no definite D call. This clonotype was obtained from a man younger than 45 in good health and CMV-seronegative. The CDR3 reads CATRQATNEKLFF. The DNA of the CDR3 is TGTGCCACAAGGCAGGCAACTAATGAAAAACTGTTTTTT.